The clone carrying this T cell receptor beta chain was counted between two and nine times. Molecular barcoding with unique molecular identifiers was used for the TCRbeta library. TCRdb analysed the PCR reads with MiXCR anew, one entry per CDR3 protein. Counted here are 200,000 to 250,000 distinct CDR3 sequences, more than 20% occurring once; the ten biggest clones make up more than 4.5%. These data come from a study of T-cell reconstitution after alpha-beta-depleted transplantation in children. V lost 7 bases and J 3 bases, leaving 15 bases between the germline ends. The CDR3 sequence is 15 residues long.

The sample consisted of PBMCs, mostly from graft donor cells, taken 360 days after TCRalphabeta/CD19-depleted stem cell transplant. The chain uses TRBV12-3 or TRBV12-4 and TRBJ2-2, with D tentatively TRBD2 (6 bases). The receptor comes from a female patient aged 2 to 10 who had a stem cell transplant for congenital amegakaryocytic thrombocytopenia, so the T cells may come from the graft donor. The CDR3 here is CASIGTAHHTGELFF. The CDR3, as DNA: TGTGCCAGCATCGGGACTGCGCACCACACCGGGGAGCTGTTTTTT.